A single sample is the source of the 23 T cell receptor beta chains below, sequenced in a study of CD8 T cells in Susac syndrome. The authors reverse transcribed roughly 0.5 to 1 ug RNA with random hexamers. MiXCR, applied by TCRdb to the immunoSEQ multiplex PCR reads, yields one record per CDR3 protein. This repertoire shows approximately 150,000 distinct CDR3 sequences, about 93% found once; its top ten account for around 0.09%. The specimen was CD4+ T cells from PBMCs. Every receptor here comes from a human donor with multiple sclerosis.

CDR3 in DNA: TGTGCCAGCAGTGGCCGACTAGCTTCGAACACCGGGGAGCTGTTTTTT. The encoded protein is CASSGRLASNTGELFF. V usage is TRBV6-2 or TRBV6-3 and J usage is TRBJ2-2, with 7 bases identical to TRBD2. This CDR3 comprises 16 residues. Losses at the gene ends were 5 bases for V and 0 bases for J; bases not matched to a gene: 6. Germline CDR1 reads MNHEY; CDR2 reads SVGEGT.

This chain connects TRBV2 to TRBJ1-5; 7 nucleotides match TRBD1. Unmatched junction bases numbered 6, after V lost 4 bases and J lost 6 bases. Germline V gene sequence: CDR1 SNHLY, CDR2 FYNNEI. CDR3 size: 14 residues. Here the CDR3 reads CASSGKAGGQPQHF. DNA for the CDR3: TGTGCCAGCAGTGGGAAGGCAGGGGGTCAGCCCCAGCATTTT.

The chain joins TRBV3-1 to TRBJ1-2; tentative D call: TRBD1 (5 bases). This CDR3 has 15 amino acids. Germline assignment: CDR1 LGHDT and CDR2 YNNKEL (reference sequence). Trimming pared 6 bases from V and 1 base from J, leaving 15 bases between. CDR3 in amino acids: CASSSGTTLNYGYTF. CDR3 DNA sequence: TGTGCCAGCAGTTCAGGGACCACCCTTAACTATGGCTACACCTTC.

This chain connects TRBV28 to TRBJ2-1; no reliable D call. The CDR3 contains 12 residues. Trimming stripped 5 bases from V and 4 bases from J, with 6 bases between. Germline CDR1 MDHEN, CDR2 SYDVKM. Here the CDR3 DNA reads TGTGCCAGCAGTGTGCTGTACAATGAGCAGTTCTTC. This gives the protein CASSVLYNEQFF.

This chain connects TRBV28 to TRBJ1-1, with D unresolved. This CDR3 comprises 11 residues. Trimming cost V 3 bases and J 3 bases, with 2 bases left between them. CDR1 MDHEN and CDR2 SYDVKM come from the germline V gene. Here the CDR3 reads CASSLDTEAFF. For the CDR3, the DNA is TGTGCCAGCAGTTTGGACACTGAAGCTTTCTTT.

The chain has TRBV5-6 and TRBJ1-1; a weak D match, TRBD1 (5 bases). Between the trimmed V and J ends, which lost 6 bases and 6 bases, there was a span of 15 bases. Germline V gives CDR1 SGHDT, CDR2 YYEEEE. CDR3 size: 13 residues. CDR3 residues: CASTRRGGPEAFF. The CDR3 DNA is TGTGCCAGCACGCGTAGGGGAGGGCCTGAAGCTTTCTTT.

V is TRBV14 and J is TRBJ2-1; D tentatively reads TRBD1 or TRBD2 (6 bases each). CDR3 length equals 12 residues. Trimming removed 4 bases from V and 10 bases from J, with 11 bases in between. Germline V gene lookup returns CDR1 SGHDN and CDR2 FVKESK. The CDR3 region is CASSPLGGEQFF. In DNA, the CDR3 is TGTGCCAGCAGCCCCCTCGGGGGCGAGCAGTTCTTC.

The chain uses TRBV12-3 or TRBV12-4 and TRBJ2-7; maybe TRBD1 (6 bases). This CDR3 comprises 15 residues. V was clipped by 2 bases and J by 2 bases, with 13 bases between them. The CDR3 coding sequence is TGTGCCAGCAGTTTATCGGGACAAGCTACCTACGAGCAGTACTTC. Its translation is CASSLSGQATYEQYF.

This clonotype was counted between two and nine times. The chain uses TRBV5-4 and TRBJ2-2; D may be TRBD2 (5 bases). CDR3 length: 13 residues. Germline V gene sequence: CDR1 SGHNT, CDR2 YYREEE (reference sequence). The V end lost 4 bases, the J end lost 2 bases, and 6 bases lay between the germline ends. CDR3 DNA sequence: TGTGCCAGCAGCCCTAGCAACACCGGGGAGCTGTTTTTT. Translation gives CASSPSNTGELFF.

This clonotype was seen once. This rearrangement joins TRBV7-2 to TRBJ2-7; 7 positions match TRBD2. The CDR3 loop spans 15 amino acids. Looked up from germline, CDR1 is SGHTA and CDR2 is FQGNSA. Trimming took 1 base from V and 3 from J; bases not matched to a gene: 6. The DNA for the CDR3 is TGTGCCAGCAGCTTAGTTTCTAGCGGCAACTACGAGCAGTACTTC. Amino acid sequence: CASSLVSSGNYEQYF.

The chain's CDR3 is CASSDPRDGGTEAFF. CDR3 nucleotide sequence: TGTGCCAGCAGCGATCCGAGGGATGGGGGCACTGAAGCTTTCTTT. The chain links TRBV5-4 to TRBJ1-1; perhaps TRBD1 as D (5 bases). Germline V gene sequence: CDR1 SGHNT, CDR2 YYREEE (reference sequence). V was shortened by 4 bases and J by 4 bases, with 17 bases between the two germline ends. This CDR3 region has 15 residues.

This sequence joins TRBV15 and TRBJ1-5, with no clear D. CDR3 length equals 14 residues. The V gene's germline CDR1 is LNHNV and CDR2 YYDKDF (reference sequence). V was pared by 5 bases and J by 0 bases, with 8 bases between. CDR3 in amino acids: CATSVIDSNQPQHF. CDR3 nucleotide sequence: TGTGCCACCAGCGTGATAGATAGCAATCAGCCCCAGCATTTT.

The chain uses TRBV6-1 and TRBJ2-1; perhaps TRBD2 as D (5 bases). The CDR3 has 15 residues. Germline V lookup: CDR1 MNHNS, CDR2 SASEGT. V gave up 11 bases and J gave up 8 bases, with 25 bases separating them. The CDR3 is CASRRIGSILDEQFF. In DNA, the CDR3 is TGTGCCTCAAGGAGGATTGGGTCCATTCTGGATGAGCAGTTCTTC.

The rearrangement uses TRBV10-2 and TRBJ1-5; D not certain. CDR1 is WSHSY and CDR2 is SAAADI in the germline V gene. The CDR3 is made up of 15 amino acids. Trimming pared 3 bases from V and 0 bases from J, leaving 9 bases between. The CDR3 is CASSEFGDSNQPQHF. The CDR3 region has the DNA TGCGCCAGCAGTGAATTTGGGGATAGCAATCAGCCCCAGCATTTT.

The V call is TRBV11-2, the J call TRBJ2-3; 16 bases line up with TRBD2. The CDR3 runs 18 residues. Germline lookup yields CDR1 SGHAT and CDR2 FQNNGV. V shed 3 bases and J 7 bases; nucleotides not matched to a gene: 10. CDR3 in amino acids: CASSFGTSGGASYNTQYF. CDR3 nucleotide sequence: TGTGCCAGCAGCTTTGGGACTAGCGGGGGGGCCTCGTATAATACGCAGTATTTT.

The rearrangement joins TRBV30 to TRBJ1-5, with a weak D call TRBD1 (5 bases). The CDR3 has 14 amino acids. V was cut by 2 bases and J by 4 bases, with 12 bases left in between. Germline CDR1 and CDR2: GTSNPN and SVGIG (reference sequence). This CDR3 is CAWSYGGKNQPQHF. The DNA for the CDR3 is TGTGCCTGGAGTTATGGGGGGAAGAATCAGCCCCAGCATTTT.

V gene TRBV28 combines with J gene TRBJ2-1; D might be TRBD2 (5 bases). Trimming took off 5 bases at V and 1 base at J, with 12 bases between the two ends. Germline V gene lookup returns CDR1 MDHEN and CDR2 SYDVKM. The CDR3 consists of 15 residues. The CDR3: CASSPAGRSYNEQFF. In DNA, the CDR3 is TGTGCCAGCAGTCCCGCGGGCAGGTCCTACAATGAGCAGTTCTTC.

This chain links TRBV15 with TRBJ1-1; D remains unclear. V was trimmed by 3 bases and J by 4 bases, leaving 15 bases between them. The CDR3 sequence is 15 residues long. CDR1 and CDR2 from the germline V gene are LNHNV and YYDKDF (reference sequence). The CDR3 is CATSSLEGLGTEAFF. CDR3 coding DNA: TGTGCCACCAGCAGCTTAGAAGGGTTGGGCACTGAAGCTTTCTTT. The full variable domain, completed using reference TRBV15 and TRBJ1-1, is DAMVIQNPRYQVTQFGKPVTLSCSQTLNHNVMYWYQQKSSQAPKLLFHYYDKDFNNEADTPDNFQSRRPNTSFCFLDIRSPGLGDTAMYLCATSSLEGLGTEAFFGQGTRLTVV.

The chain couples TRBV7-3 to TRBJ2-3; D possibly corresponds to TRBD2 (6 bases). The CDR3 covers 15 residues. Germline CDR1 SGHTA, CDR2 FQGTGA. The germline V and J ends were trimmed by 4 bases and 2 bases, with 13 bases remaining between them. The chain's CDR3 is CASSYSSAYTDTQYF. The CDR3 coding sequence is TGTGCCAGCAGCTACTCTAGCGCCTACACAGATACGCAGTATTTT.

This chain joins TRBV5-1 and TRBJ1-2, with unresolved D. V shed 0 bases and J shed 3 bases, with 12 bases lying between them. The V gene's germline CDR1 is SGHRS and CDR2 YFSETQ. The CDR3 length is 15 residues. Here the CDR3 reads CASSLGGSADYGYTF. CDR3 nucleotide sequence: TGCGCCAGCAGCTTGGGTGGCAGCGCAGACTATGGCTACACCTTC.

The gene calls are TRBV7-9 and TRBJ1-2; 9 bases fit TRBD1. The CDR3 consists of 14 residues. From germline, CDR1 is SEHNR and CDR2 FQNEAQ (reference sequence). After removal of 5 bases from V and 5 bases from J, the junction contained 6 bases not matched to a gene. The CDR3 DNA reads TGTGCCAGCAGCCCATGGACAGGGGAGTATGGCTACACCTTC. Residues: CASSPWTGEYGYTF.

The CDR3 nucleotides read TGTGCCAGCAGCCCGAACCAGGGGAATGAAAAACTGTTTTTT. It is translated as CASSPNQGNEKLFF. This sequence joins TRBV12-3 or TRBV12-4 and TRBJ1-4; maybe TRBD1 (6 bases). CDR3 length equals 14 residues. Trimming cost V 6 bases and J 5 bases, with 13 bases left between them.

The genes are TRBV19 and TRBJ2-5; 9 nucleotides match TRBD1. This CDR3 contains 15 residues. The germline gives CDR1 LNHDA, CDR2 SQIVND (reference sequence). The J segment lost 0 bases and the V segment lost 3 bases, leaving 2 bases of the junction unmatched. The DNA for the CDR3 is TGTGCCAGTAGTATGGGGGACAGGGACCAAGAGACCCAGTACTTC. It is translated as CASSMGDRDQETQYF.